Ten or more counts support the clone carrying this TCR beta chain. The antigen remains unidentified. The data were obtained in a study of T cells after posttransplantation cyclophosphamide. Study results and caveats: Blood and skin or GI T cell repertoires showed limited TRB overlap. Donor CD8+ memory clones often dominated recipient blood repertoires at later times. TRB clonality was highly associated with recipient CMV seropositivity and reactivation.

The method was immunoSEQ multiplex PCR; TCRdb's version includes in-frame clones alone and lacks a portion of them. There are about 3,200 clones in the sample, none observed a single time. Busulfan-fludarabine conditioning, marrow transplant, and cyclophosphamide on days +3 and +4 were administered. The CDR3 length is 16 residues. Looked up from germline, CDR1 is MNHEY and CDR2 is SVGEGT. The ends lost 8 bases at V and 1 base at J; junction bases unmatched: 10. The TCR sequence derives from an older female patient who received an allogeneic stem cell transplant from a related donor and was CMV-positive. Some T cells may be transferred from the graft donor. The J gene is TRBJ1-5, the V gene TRBV6-2 or TRBV6-3, with 8 bases that match TRBD1. The starting material was PBMCs, obtained after allogeneic stem cell transplant with posttransplant cyclophosphamide. CDR3 protein: CASAQGRTGSNQPQHF. The CDR3 DNA sequence: TGTGCCAGCGCCCAAGGGAGGACAGGGAGCAATCAGCCCCAGCATTTT.